This T cell receptor (beta chain) was observed in a study of blood T cell repertoires in COVID-19. Here immunoSEQ multiplex PCR was the method, and the copy in TCRdb shows in-frame clones only, minus some. Of 290,000 or so clones in the sample, just over 90% were seen once. This CDR3 is 17 amino acids long. V was cut by 5 bases and J by 1 base, with 19 bases left in between. Germline V gives CDR1 SGHTA, CDR2 FQGTGA. This receptor was identified in a woman aged 25 to 39 with COVID-19, enrolled during active disease. Source material: peripheral blood. The V and J genes are TRBV7-3 and TRBJ2-3; TRBD2 is a possible D gene (6 bases). The CDR3 bases are TGTGCCAGCAGCCCTACGAGGCGGGAAGAGGGCACAGATACGCAGTATTTT. It codes for CASSPTRREEGTDTQYF.